This T cell receptor (beta chain) emerged from a study of immune characterization of retroperitoneal liposarcoma. Germline values: CDR1 SGHAT, CDR2 FQNNGV. J lost 1 base, V lost 7 bases, and 9 bases had no gene match. The CDR3 consists of 16 residues. TCRdb re-analysed the PCR reads in MiXCR, keeping a single row per CDR3 protein. The sample consists of about 2,500 distinct CDR3 sequences, about 49% of them appearing once. The chain couples TRBV11-2 to TRBJ2-2; 7 bases agree with TRBD2. Sample: tumor tissue. This TCR was recovered from a female donor with retroperitoneal liposarcoma. CDR3 nucleotide sequence: TGTGCCAGCACCCGGGGAGCTAGCGGGAACACCGGGGAGCTGTTTTTT. This encodes CASTRGASGNTGELFF.